Presented here are 24 T cell receptor beta chains from one specimen sequenced in a study of synovial regulatory T cells in juvenile arthritis. TCRdb's copy holds only in-frame clones and misses some; the assay was immunoSEQ multiplex PCR. This sample's table reports roughly 10,000 clones. The specimen was Treg cells from blood. This sample's subset: remaining (HLA-DR-negative) circulating blood Treg cells. The origin of the receptors is a donor younger than 30 with juvenile idiopathic arthritis.

This CDR3 reads CASSPRGTSGSRGETQYF. This chain links TRBV11-2 with TRBJ2-5; the TCRdb D gene call, TRBD2, has no DNA to confirm it. Germline V gene sequence: CDR1 SGHAT, CDR2 FQNNGV. This CDR3 comprises 18 residues. The DNA is unrecorded.

CDR3 region: CASSPARQGALAGNYNEQFF. This chain connects TRBV5-4 to TRBJ2-1; TCRdb lists TRBD1, though no DNA is available to test this call. The germline V gene has CDR1 SGHNT and CDR2 YYREEE (reference sequence). This CDR3 region has 20 residues. Nucleotide data are not available.

The chain carries TRBV9 and TRBJ2-5; TCRdb calls TRBD2, which cannot be checked without DNA. Germline loops: CDR1 SGDLS, CDR2 YYNGEE. The CDR3 loop spans 16 amino acids. No DNA is listed. CDR3 loop: CASGTSGRSIQETQYF.

The chain carries TRBV5-4 and TRBJ1-4. The germline CDR1 and CDR2 sequences are SGHNT and YYREEE (reference sequence). The CDR3 length is 14 residues. DNA is not recorded here. This chain's CDR3 is CASSFGPTNEKLFF.

This chain joins TRBV6-5 and TRBJ1-5; TCRdb's D call of TRBD1 is untestable without DNA. Germline loops: CDR1 MNHEY, CDR2 SVGAGI. The CDR3 has 14 residues. Only the protein sequence is given. The CDR3: CASSYGQVNQPQHF.

The chain joins TRBV28 to TRBJ2-7; the D call of TRBD1 rests on TCRdb alone, since no DNA is present to check it. Germline V gene data show CDR1 as MDHEN and CDR2 as SYDVKM. This CDR3 has 14 residues. The DNA is unrecorded. The CDR3 reads CASSTGQGAREQYF.

CDR3: CASSPWVGNTIYF. The chain links TRBV5-1 to TRBJ1-3. Per germline, CDR1 SGHRS and CDR2 YFSETQ. CDR3 length equals 13 residues. DNA is not recorded here.

The rearrangement uses TRBV11-3 and TRBJ2-1; the TCRdb call, TRBD2, lacks DNA for checking. The CDR3 runs to 14 residues. No DNA was logged. From germline, CDR1 is SGHNT and CDR2 YENEEA. This chain's CDR3 is CASSLEGGSNEQFF.

V gene TRBV30 combines with J gene TRBJ1-2; TCRdb's D call of TRBD1 is untestable without DNA. The CDR3 consists of 15 residues. No DNA accompanies this entry. Germline V CDR1 and CDR2: GTSNPN, SVGIG (reference sequence). CDR3 sequence: CAWSDLDRRGYGYTF.

V and J are TRBV4-3 and TRBJ2-2; TCRdb's assignment of TRBD2 cannot be checked, as there is no DNA. The CDR3 length is 15 residues. Only the protein is on record. Germline V gene data show CDR1 as LGHNA and CDR2 as YSLEER. CDR3 protein: CASSQDWPLVRELFF.

The gene calls are TRBV7-2 and TRBJ2-1; the D call from TCRdb, TRBD1, cannot be confirmed without DNA. CDR1 and CDR2 (germline): SGHTA, FQGNSA. This CDR3 has 15 residues. No DNA accompanies this entry. CDR3 in amino acids: CASSQQAISYNEQFF.

The chain has TRBV14 and TRBJ2-3; the TCRdb call, TRBD2, lacks DNA for checking. The V gene's germline CDR1 is SGHDN and CDR2 FVKESK. The CDR3 length is 18 residues. DNA for this receptor is not on file. The CDR3 protein is CASSHGSEWAGGPDTQYF. Together with reference TRBV14 and TRBJ2-3, the CDR3 gives the full variable domain: EAGVTQFPSHSVIEKGQTVTLRCDPISGHDNLYWYRRVMGKEIKFLLHFVKESKQDESGMPNNRFLAERTGGTYSTLKVQPAELEDSGVYFCASSHGSEWAGGPDTQYFGPGTRLTVL.

V usage is TRBV19 and J usage is TRBJ2-5; TCRdb reports TRBD2, a call that lacks DNA to check it against. This CDR3 has 11 residues. Nucleotide data are not available. The germline gives CDR1 LNHDA, CDR2 SQIVND (reference sequence). CDR3: CASSIRETQYF.

The chain recombines TRBV19 with TRBJ2-1; TCRdb's assignment of TRBD2 cannot be checked, as there is no DNA. The CDR3 extends over 13 amino acids. Only the protein is on record. CDR1 and CDR2 (germline): LNHDA, SQIVND (reference sequence). This chain's CDR3 is CASSTRENNEQFF.

The V call is TRBV5-6, the J call TRBJ1-1. Germline V gene data show CDR1 as SGHDT and CDR2 as YYEEEE. The CDR3 has 11 residues. DNA was not recorded. This CDR3 reads CARRTNTEAFF.

The chain recombines TRBV5-1 with TRBJ2-7; the D call of TRBD1 rests on TCRdb alone, since no DNA is present to check it. This CDR3 has 16 amino acids. The protein alone is recorded here. Germline V gene data show CDR1 as SGHRS and CDR2 as YFSETQ. The CDR3 spells CASSPSGQGSRHEQYF.

V and J are TRBV9 and TRBJ2-3. This CDR3 spans 16 amino acids. DNA is not on record. Germline-derived CDR1 and CDR2 are SGDLS and YYNGEE. The CDR3 loop is CASSAPPRGATDTQYF.

The V call is TRBV5-5, the J call TRBJ1-2; the D gene TCRdb calls, TRBD1, cannot be checked with no DNA. The germline CDR1 and CDR2 sequences are SGHKS and YYEKEE (reference sequence). The CDR3 contains 13 residues. Only the protein is on record. The CDR3 protein is CASSLGGNYGYTF.

V is TRBV19 and J is TRBJ1-2. Germline V gene data show CDR1 as LNHDA and CDR2 as SQIVND (reference sequence). The CDR3 is 13 residues long. No DNA has been recorded. The CDR3 reads CASSIDTGFGYTF. The entire variable domain, with the rest obtained from reference TRBV19 and TRBJ1-2, is as follows: DGGITQSPKYLFRKEGQNVTLSCEQNLNHDAMYWYRQDPGQGLRLIYYSQIVNDFQKGDIAEGYSVSREKKESFPLTVTSAQKNPTAFYLCASSIDTGFGYTFGSGTRLTVV.

This chain joins TRBV11-2 and TRBJ2-7; TCRdb calls TRBD2, which cannot be checked without DNA. This CDR3 has 13 residues. Only the protein is available. CDR1 and CDR2 (germline): SGHAT, FQNNGV. The CDR3 region is CASSLGFTYEQYF.

This chain links TRBV6-8 with TRBJ2-2; the TCRdb call, TRBD2, lacks DNA for checking. The CDR3 contains 19 residues. Only the protein is available. Germline CDR1 is MNHGY and CDR2 is SAAAGT. Here the CDR3 reads CASSHGRVAGGYSPGELFF.

The chain is built from TRBV7-2 and TRBJ1-5. CDR1 is SGHTA and CDR2 is FQGNSA in the germline V gene. The CDR3 totals 17 residues. The nucleotide record is missing. The CDR3 loop reads CASSLGGGLSSNQPQHF.

The V call is TRBV5-1, the J call TRBJ2-3; the TCRdb D gene call, TRBD1, has no DNA to confirm it. Germline V gene data show CDR1 as SGHRS and CDR2 as YFSETQ. The CDR3 is 17 amino acids. Only the protein is on record. This CDR3 is CASSFSPPRAYTDTQYF.

V and J are TRBV7-2 and TRBJ2-3; TCRdb names TRBD2, which stays unverified in the absence of DNA. Germline V gene sequence: CDR1 SGHTA, CDR2 FQGNSA. The CDR3 is made up of 15 amino acids. No DNA was logged. The CDR3 region is CASTGERAFTDTQYF.